This TCR beta chain was profiled in a study of blood T cell repertoires in COVID-19. Background on the study: COVID-19 samples collected from the United States, Italy and Spain covered acute and convalescent phases. Nucleic acid was either cDNA or gDNA, and it came from T cells, B-cell-depleted T cells, or PBMCs.

Per the germline V gene, CDR1 is SQVTM and CDR2 is ANQGSEA. The CDR3 totals 14 residues. V lost 6 bases to trimming and J lost 3 bases; unmatched junction nucleotides: 9. Sequencing was performed with immunoSEQ multiplex PCR; in TCRdb, only in-frame clones are kept and a portion is missing. Of about 140,000 clones listed, 65% to 85% are singletons. The sequence was collected from a human donor in a cohort sampled during active COVID-19. Sequencing was performed on peripheral blood. This rearrangement joins TRBV29-1 to TRBJ1-2; 8 nucleotides match TRBD1. The CDR3 DNA reads TGCAGCGTCCGCGACAGGGGAGTTGACTATGGCTACACCTTC. It codes for CSVRDRGVDYGYTF.